A selection of T cell receptor beta chains follows, all from one sample in a study of post-analysis software for immune sequencing data. TCRdb recomputed calls from the PCR reads with MiXCR, one row per CDR3 protein. Of some 690,000 distinct CDR3 sequences in the sample, approximately 60% were seen once. Sequences were obtained from blood. Receptors were obtained from a girl aged 2-10 years with multiple sclerosis. Both conserved end residues are part of each CDR3. The D gene is left open where the match is weak. The size of a clone is reported for some rows only, either as once, few or many, or as a class for expanded clones.

J	size	D	V	DNA	CDR3
TRBJ2-5	few	-	TRBV5-1	TGCGCCAGCAGCTTGTGGGAGACCCAGTACTTC	CASSLWETQYF
TRBJ2-3	-	-	TRBV6-1	TGTGCCAGCAGTGAAGGGGGGTTCACAGATACGCAGTATTTT	CASSEGGFTDTQYF
TRBJ2-6	few	-	TRBV29-1	TGCAGCGTTGAAGAATATGGGGCCAACGTCCTGACTTTC	CSVEEYGANVLTF
TRBJ2-1	-	-	TRBV6-8	TGTGCCAGCAGAGGGGGATACTACAATGAGCAGTTCTTC	CASRGGYYNEQFF
TRBJ2-1	once	-	TRBV6-6	TGTGCCAGCAGTTACTCGAGGGCAGGGGTCTACAATGAGCAGTTCTTC	CASSYSRAGVYNEQFF
TRBJ2-5	-	TRBD1	TRBV7-9	TGTGCCAGCAGCTTAGGGTCGAGGGGACAGCAAGAGACCCAGTACTTC	CASSLGSRGQQETQYF
TRBJ1-2	few	-	TRBV29-1	TGCAGCGCCCTAGGGGATGGCGGCTACACCTTC	CSALGDGGYTF
TRBJ2-3	-	-	TRBV7-2	TGTGCCAGCAGTCAGGACTTTAGGTTGGATACGCAGTATTTT	CASSQDFRLDTQYF
TRBJ2-5	few	TRBD2	TRBV12-3/TRBV12-4	TGTGCCAGCAGGCCTCTAGCGGGAGCGAAGACCCAGTACTTC	CASRPLAGAKTQYF
TRBJ2-4	-	-	TRBV11-2	TGTGCCAGCAGCTCAACGGGGGTATACTACAATGAGCAGTACTTC	CASSSTGVYYNEQYF
TRBJ2-5	-	-	TRBV3-1	TGTGCCAGCAGCCAAGGACCTCTAGGGATGTGGGAGCAGTACTTC	CASSQGPLGMWEQYF
TRBJ1-2	-	-	TRBV28	TGTGCCAGCAAGACCGCTGACTATGGCTACACCTTC	CASKTADYGYTF
TRBJ2-4	-	TRBD1	TRBV11-2	TGTGCCAGCAGCTTATTGAGGGGGCCGGCCAAAAACATTCAGTACTTC	CASSLLRGPAKNIQYF
TRBJ1-6	once	-	TRBV11-2	TGTGCCAGCAGCTTATCGGGCCGGAGGTACGGGGGGTCACCCCTCCACTTT	CASSLSGRRYGGSPLHF
TRBJ2-7	-	TRBD2	TRBV29-1	TGCAGCGTTTCCTACCTACTAGCGTCGGCCGAGCAGTACTTC	CSVSYLLASAEQYF
TRBJ2-5	-	-	TRBV3-1	TGTGCCAGCAGCCAAGATAGGGTGAGCGAGACCCAGTACTTC	CASSQDRVSETQYF
TRBJ1-5	-	-	TRBV5-6	TGTGCCAGCAGCTGGCCCCCGTGGCCCCAGCATTTT	CASSWPPWPQHF
TRBJ1-4	-	-	TRBV29-1	TGCAGCGTTGTCAGGGGTGAAAAACTGTTTTTT	CSVVRGEKLFF
TRBJ2-1	-	TRBD2	TRBV5-1	TGCGCCAGCAGCCCGTCCAATAGCGGGAATGAGCAGTTCTTC	CASSPSNSGNEQFF
TRBJ2-3	-	-	TRBV12-3/TRBV12-4	TGTGCCAGCAGTTTAGGACGGTCTCCCGCAGATACGCAGTATTTT	CASSLGRSPADTQYF
TRBJ2-5	-	-	TRBV5-1	TGCGCCAGCAGCTTGGCAGGGGTTAAGGAGACCCAGTACTTC	CASSLAGVKETQYF
TRBJ1-1	-	-	TRBV29-1	TGCAGCGTTGCGCTCACAGCGAACACTGAAGCTTTCTTT	CSVALTANTEAFF
TRBJ2-5	-	-	TRBV20-1	TGCAGTGCCAACGGGGTAAAAAAGGAGACCCAGTACTTC	CSANGVKKETQYF
TRBJ2-2	once	-	TRBV12-3/TRBV12-4	TGTGCCAGTAAACTAGTAGTTCCGGGGGAGCTGTTTTTT	CASKLVVPGELFF
TRBJ1-2	-	TRBD1	TRBV5-1	TGCGCCAGCAGCGGCCAGGGGGGGCCTTATGGCTACACCTTC	CASSGQGGPYGYTF
TRBJ2-5	few	-	TRBV14	TGTGCCAGCAGCCAATTCGGGGAGACCCAGTACTTC	CASSQFGETQYF
TRBJ1-2	-	-	TRBV12-3/TRBV12-4	TGTGCCAGCAGGGACGGGACAAGTGACTATGGCTACACCTTC	CASRDGTSDYGYTF
TRBJ2-5	-	-	TRBV10-3	TGTGCCATTCGGGACGGCGGGGAGACCCAGTACTTC	CAIRDGGETQYF
TRBJ2-7	-	-	TRBV19	TGTGCCAGTAGTATGATGGGTGACGGGTCCTACGAGCAGTACTTC	CASSMMGDGSYEQYF
TRBJ2-1	-	TRBD1	TRBV6-5	TGTGCCAGCAGTTATGCAACAGGGGGGAGCTACAATGAGCAGTTCTTC	CASSYATGGSYNEQFF
TRBJ1-6	-	TRBD1	TRBV27	TGTGCCAGCAGTTGGTCAGGGGGCCATAATTCACCCCTCCACTTT	CASSWSGGHNSPLHF